The clone carrying this TCR beta chain was picked up a small number of times. The antigen remains unidentified. These data originate in a study of T-cell memory formation after mild COVID-19. Study as a whole: Largely donor-specific sequence clusters came from a couple of donors. Regarding the study as a whole: Detection of some responders pre-infection suggested pre-existing cross-reactive memory T cells participated.

The CDR3 length is 16 residues. Germline CDR1 SNHLY, CDR2 FYNNEI. The junction had 9 bases not matched to a gene; V was cut back by 4 bases and J by 5 bases. TCRdb passed the 5' RACE reads through MiXCR, listing each CDR3 protein once. The table includes some 600,000 distinct CDR3 sequences, 17% detected once. Sequenced material: PBMCs or a T cell subset sorted from them (not recorded which). This chain uses TRBV2 with TRBJ1-1, with 11 bases that match TRBD1. The clonotype originates from an adult woman who had mild COVID-19 (a few samples of this study predate the infection). Cell type and time point are not known. As DNA, the CDR3 is TGTGCCAGCAGTGCACCGGACAGGGGGCCGTTAACTGAAGCTTTCTTT. It is translated as CASSAPDRGPLTEAFF. Full variable domain (remainder filled in from reference TRBV2 and TRBJ1-1): EPEVTQTPSHQVTQMGQEVILRCVPISNHLYFYWYRQILGQKVEFLVSFYNNEISEKSEIFDDQFSVERPDGSNFTLKIRSTKLEDSAMYFCASSAPDRGPLTEAFFGQGTRLTVV.